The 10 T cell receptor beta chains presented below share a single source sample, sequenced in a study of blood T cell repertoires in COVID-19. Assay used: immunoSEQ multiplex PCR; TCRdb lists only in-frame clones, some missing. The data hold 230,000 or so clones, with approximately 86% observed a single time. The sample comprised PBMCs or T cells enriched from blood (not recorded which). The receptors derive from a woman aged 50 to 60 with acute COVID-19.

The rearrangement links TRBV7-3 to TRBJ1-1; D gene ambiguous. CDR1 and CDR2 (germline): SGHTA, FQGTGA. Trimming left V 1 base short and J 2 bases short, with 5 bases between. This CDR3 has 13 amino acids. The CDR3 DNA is TGTGCCAGCAGCTTAAGTGGCAACACTGAAGCTTTCTTT. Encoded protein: CASSLSGNTEAFF.

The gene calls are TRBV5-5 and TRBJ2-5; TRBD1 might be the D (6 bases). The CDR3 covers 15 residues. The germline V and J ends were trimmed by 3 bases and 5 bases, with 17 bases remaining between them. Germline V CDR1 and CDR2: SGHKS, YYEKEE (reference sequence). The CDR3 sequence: CASSSGQTIRETQYF. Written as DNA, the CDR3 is TGTGCCAGCAGCTCCGGACAGACTATTCGGGAGACCCAGTACTTC.

In DNA form, the CDR3 reads TGCGCCAGCAGCCAAGAAGAGCAGGCGAATTCACCCCTCCACTTT. It specifies CASSQEEQANSPLHF. The chain combines TRBV4-1 with TRBJ1-6; no firm D call. The CDR3 length is 15 residues. Germline CDR1 MGHRA, CDR2 YSYEKL. V lost 0 bases to trimming and J lost 7 bases, with 10 bases between them.

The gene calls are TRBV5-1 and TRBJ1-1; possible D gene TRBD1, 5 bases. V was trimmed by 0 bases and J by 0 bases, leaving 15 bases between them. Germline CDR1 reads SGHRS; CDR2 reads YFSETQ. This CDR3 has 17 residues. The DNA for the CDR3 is TGCGCCAGCAGCTTGGTCGCAGGGAATAGGATGAACACTGAAGCTTTCTTT. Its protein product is CASSLVAGNRMNTEAFF.

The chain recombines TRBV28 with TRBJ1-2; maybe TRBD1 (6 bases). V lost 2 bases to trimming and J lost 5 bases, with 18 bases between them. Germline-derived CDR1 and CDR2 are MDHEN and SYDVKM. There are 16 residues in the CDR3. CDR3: CASSLPRGILEYGYTF. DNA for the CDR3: TGTGCCAGCAGTTTACCCAGGGGTATCCTCGAGTATGGCTACACCTTC.

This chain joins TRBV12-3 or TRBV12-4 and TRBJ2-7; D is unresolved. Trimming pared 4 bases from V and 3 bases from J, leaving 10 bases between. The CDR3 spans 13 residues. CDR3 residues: CASSSTPVYEQYF. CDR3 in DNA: TGTGCCAGCAGTTCCACCCCGGTCTACGAGCAGTACTTC.

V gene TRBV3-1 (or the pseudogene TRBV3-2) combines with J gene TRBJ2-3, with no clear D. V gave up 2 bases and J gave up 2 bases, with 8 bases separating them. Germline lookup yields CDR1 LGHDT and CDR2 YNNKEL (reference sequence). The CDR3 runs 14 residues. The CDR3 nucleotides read TGTGCCAGCAGCCAACGCGGCAACACAGATACGCAGTATTTT. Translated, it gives CASSQRGNTDTQYF.

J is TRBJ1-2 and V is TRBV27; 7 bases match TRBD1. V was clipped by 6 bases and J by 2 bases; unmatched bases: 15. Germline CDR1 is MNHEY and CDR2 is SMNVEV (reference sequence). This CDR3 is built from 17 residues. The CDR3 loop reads CASSPRQGKESNYGYTF. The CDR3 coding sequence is TGTGCCAGCAGCCCTCGACAGGGAAAGGAGTCCAACTATGGCTACACCTTC.

The CDR3 loop reads CASSFPTSGQETQYF. The CDR3 nucleotides are TGTGCCAGCAGCTTTCCGACTAGCGGCCAAGAGACCCAGTACTTC. The chain uses TRBV11-2 and TRBJ2-5, with 9 bases aligning to TRBD2. This CDR3 region has 15 residues. With 3 bases clipped from V and 1 base from J, the junction kept 3 bases outside the gene matches. CDR1 and CDR2 (germline): SGHAT, FQNNGV. The complete variable domain, with remaining parts taken from reference TRBV11-2 and TRBJ2-5, reads EAGVAQSPRYKIIEKRQSVAFWCNPISGHATLYWYQQILGQGPKLLIQFQNNGVVDDSQLPKDRFSAERLKGVDSTLKIQPAKLEDSAVYLCASSFPTSGQETQYFGPGTRLLVL.

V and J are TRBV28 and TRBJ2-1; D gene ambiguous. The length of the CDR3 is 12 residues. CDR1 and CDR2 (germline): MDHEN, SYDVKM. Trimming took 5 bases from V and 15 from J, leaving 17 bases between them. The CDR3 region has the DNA TGTGCCAGCAGTACCGTTTCCGTACGCGGGTTCTTC. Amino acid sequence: CASSTVSVRGFF.